This entry lists 30 T cell receptor beta chains sequenced from one sample in a study of ipilimumab plus nivolumab after autologous stem cell transplantation. The repertoire was sequenced with immunoSEQ multiplex PCR; TCRdb's copy has only in-frame clones and lacks some. The repertoire holds some 87,000 clones, with 83% as singletons. Sequencing used PBMCs, obtained in a trial of ipilimumab plus nivolumab as post-transplant consolidation. All receptors come from a male donor with diffuse large B-cell lymphoma.

The chain combines TRBV7-2 with TRBJ1-3; 7 nucleotides align to TRBD1. With 5 bases clipped from V and 0 bases from J, the junction kept 7 bases outside the gene matches. Per germline, CDR1 SGHTA and CDR2 FQGNSA. The CDR3 sequence is 16 residues long. CDR3 bases: TGTGCCAGCAGCCGCAGGGGGGAGAGCTCTGGAAACACCATATATTTT. This sequence encodes CASSRRGESSGNTIYF.

This clone was picked up a small number of times. CDR3 sequence: CASSNPLTGATNEKLFF. The CDR3 DNA reads as TGTGCCAGTAGTAACCCCCTGACAGGGGCAACTAATGAAAAACTGTTTTTT. This sequence joins TRBV19 and TRBJ1-4; the match to TRBD1 covers 8 bases. V dropped 4 bases and J dropped 0; count of bases not matched to a gene: 7. Germline loops: CDR1 LNHDA, CDR2 SQIVND (reference sequence). The CDR3 spans 17 residues.

The rearrangement joins TRBV11-2 to TRBJ1-1, with 7 bases that match TRBD1. The CDR3 totals 16 residues. Germline assignment: CDR1 SGHAT and CDR2 FQNNGV. With V trimmed by 2 bases and J by 0 bases, 6 bases remained unmatched. The CDR3 nucleotides are TGTGCCAGCAGCTTACGTGGGACAGCCATGAACACTGAAGCTTTCTTT. Residues: CASSLRGTAMNTEAFF.

The chain combines TRBV25-1 with TRBJ1-1; D is undetermined. The V gene lost 5 bases and the J gene lost 5 bases, with 12 bases spanning the gap. The CDR3 is 13 amino acids. Germline values: CDR1 MGHDK, CDR2 SYGVNS. CDR3 in amino acids: CASSQLFVTEAFF. For the CDR3, the DNA is TGTGCCAGCAGTCAGTTATTTGTTACTGAAGCTTTCTTT.

This chain uses TRBV9 with TRBJ1-6; no definite D call. V shed 0 bases and J shed 9 bases, with 10 bases lying between them. This CDR3 comprises 14 residues. CDR1 is SGDLS and CDR2 is YYNGEE in the germline V gene. The CDR3 reads CASSVDFVSSPLHF. CDR3 nucleotide sequence: TGTGCCAGCAGCGTAGATTTCGTGTCTTCACCCCTCCACTTT.

V usage is TRBV27 and J usage is TRBJ2-1; TRBD1 matches at 11 bases. Germline CDR1 reads MNHEY; CDR2 reads SMNVEV (reference sequence). CDR3 length: 14 residues. Trimming cost V 8 bases and J 6 bases; bases outside gene matches: 6. CDR3 residues: CASQKGTGGNEQFF. In DNA, the CDR3 is TGTGCCAGCCAAAAGGGGACAGGGGGCAATGAGCAGTTCTTC.

V is TRBV5-1 and J is TRBJ2-6, with D unclear. Per germline, CDR1 SGHRS and CDR2 YFSETQ. V was trimmed by 4 bases and J by 0 bases, leaving 11 bases between them. This CDR3 has 16 amino acids. CDR3: CASSAVAYSGANVLTF. Here the CDR3 DNA reads TGCGCCAGCAGCGCGGTCGCGTACTCTGGGGCCAACGTCCTGACTTTC.

The V call is TRBV19, the J call TRBJ1-5, with D tentatively TRBD1 (6 bases). V gave up 5 bases and J gave up 4 bases, with 12 bases separating them. CDR3 length: 14 residues. Germline V gene sequence: CDR1 LNHDA, CDR2 SQIVND (reference sequence). The CDR3 loop reads CASSFQQGNQPQHF. As DNA, the CDR3 is TGTGCCAGTAGTTTCCAACAGGGAAATCAGCCCCAGCATTTT.

The chain carries TRBV19 and TRBJ1-5; D not certain. The CDR3 spans 15 residues. From germline, CDR1 is LNHDA and CDR2 SQIVND (reference sequence). V was shortened by 3 bases and J by 9 bases, with 18 bases between the two germline ends. The CDR3 bases are TGTGCCAGTAGTATCGATCATTATGGCGTAAGGCCCCAGCATTTT. This sequence encodes CASSIDHYGVRPQHF.

V usage is TRBV7-9 and J usage is TRBJ1-2, with D maybe TRBD1 (5 bases). V was clipped by 11 bases and J by 6 bases, with 13 bases between them. The germline V gene encodes CDR1 SEHNR and CDR2 FQNEAQ (reference sequence). This CDR3 has 11 amino acids. Here the CDR3 DNA reads TGTGCCGTCCCCCGACAGAATGGCTACACCTTC. Its translation is CAVPRQNGYTF.

CDR3: CATSRGGDHTDTQYF. CDR3 in DNA: TGTGCCACCAGCAGAGGGGGGGACCACACAGATACGCAGTATTTT. The chain links TRBV15 to TRBJ2-3, with D perhaps TRBD2 (6 bases). The germline gives CDR1 LNHNV, CDR2 YYDKDF (reference sequence). V was cut by 1 base and J by 2 bases, with 10 bases left in between. The CDR3 runs 15 residues. Complete variable domain (other parts from reference TRBV15 and TRBJ2-3): DAMVIQNPRYQVTQFGKPVTLSCSQTLNHNVMYWYQQKSSQAPKLLFHYYDKDFNNEADTPDNFQSRRPNTSFCFLDIRSPGLGDTAMYLCATSRGGDHTDTQYFGPGTRLTVL.

The chain carries TRBV5-4 and TRBJ2-5, with 9 bases matching TRBD2. V was clipped by 6 bases and J by 1 base; unmatched bases: 10. Germline V lookup: CDR1 SGHNT, CDR2 YYREEE (reference sequence). This CDR3 contains 16 residues. CDR3 protein: CASTPRETSGQETQYF. The CDR3 DNA reads TGTGCCAGCACCCCGAGAGAGACTAGCGGCCAAGAGACCCAGTACTTC.

In DNA, the CDR3 is TGTGCCAGCAGTTTTTACGGTGAGACCCAGTACTTC. Translation gives CASSFYGETQYF. V is TRBV27 and J is TRBJ2-5; D not resolved. CDR1 is MNHEY and CDR2 is SMNVEV in the germline V gene (reference sequence). The CDR3 length is 12 residues. V lost 3 bases, J lost 5 bases, and 7 bases lay in between.

The rearrangement links TRBV11-2 to TRBJ1-2, with a tentative D call TRBD1 (5 bases). Per germline, CDR1 SGHAT and CDR2 FQNNGV. CDR3 length: 16 residues. V lost 5 bases, J lost 8 bases, and 24 bases lay in between. The CDR3 nucleotides are TGTGCCAGCAGCCCAGGGACGACTTCCCCATACAGGGGCTACACCTTC. The encoded protein is CASSPGTTSPYRGYTF.

DNA for the CDR3: TGTGCCAGCAGTTATCCCTCGACACAGTCCTACAATGAGCAGTTCTTC. Translating it yields CASSYPSTQSYNEQFF. V is TRBV6-6 and J is TRBJ2-1; D not certain. With 3 bases removed from V and 1 base from J, the gap between germline ends came to 13 bases. This CDR3 has 16 residues. CDR1 is MNHNY, CDR2 SVGAGI, per germline (reference sequence).

This clone was observed a handful of times. The V gene is TRBV5-4, the J gene TRBJ1-2, with D tentatively TRBD1 (5 bases). Between the trimmed V and J ends, which lost 3 bases and 0 bases, there was a span of 9 bases. Germline CDR1 is SGHNT and CDR2 is YYREEE (reference sequence). The CDR3 totals 14 residues. The chain's CDR3 is CASSWGYSNYGYTF. The CDR3 DNA is TGTGCCAGCAGCTGGGGGTACTCTAACTATGGCTACACCTTC.

The V gene is TRBV4-1, the J gene TRBJ1-2; TRBD1 matches 11 bases. Germline CDR1 reads MGHRA; CDR2 reads YSYEKL. The CDR3 runs to 17 residues. V was pared by 1 base and J by 7 bases, with 11 bases of the junction left unmatched. The CDR3 region has the DNA TGCGCCAGCAGCCAAGTTCCCGGGACAGGGGGTCTAGGTGGCTACACCTTC. It is translated as CASSQVPGTGGLGGYTF.

This chain connects TRBV4-2 to TRBJ2-1; TRBD2 matches 12 bases. Germline V CDR1 and CDR2: LGHNA, YNFKEQ. The CDR3 contains 14 residues. Trimming at V came to 8 bases and at J to 9 bases, leaving 8 bases not matched to a gene. CDR3 DNA sequence: TGTGCCAGCGCACTAGCGGGGGGTTTCGGTGAGCAGTTCTTC. Translated: CASALAGGFGEQFF.

The chain carries TRBV2 and TRBJ2-2; 10 positions agree with TRBD2. Germline lookup yields CDR1 SNHLY and CDR2 FYNNEI. The V gene end was trimmed by 6 bases and the J gene end by 7 bases; junction bases not matched to a gene: 14. The CDR3 runs 17 residues. The CDR3 is CASRRVERGGQGGELFF. CDR3 bases: TGTGCCAGCAGGCGCGTTGAGCGGGGGGGCCAAGGCGGGGAGCTGTTTTTT.

This chain uses TRBV18 with TRBJ2-3; D is unresolved. In germline, CDR1 is KGHSH, CDR2 LQKENI. V lost 2 bases to trimming and J lost 4 bases, with 10 bases between them. This CDR3 is built from 14 residues. CDR3 DNA sequence: TGTGCCAGCTCACCAGGGATAGGGCCAGATACGCAGTATTTT. This encodes CASSPGIGPDTQYF.

The chain links TRBV18 to TRBJ2-7; weak D call: TRBD2 (6 bases). V lost 4 bases, J lost 6 bases, and 22 bases lay in between. The CDR3 has 16 amino acids. Germline V gene sequence: CDR1 KGHSH, CDR2 LQKENI. The CDR3 DNA reads TGTGCCAGCTCACGCGGCCTGGGGGGAGGATTGGGCGAGCAGTACTTC. Translating gives CASSRGLGGGLGEQYF. The full variable domain, rest sourced from reference TRBV18 and TRBJ2-7, is NAGVMQNPRHLVRRRGQEARLRCSPMKGHSHVYWYRQLPEEGLKFMVYLQKENIIDESGMPKERFSAEFPKEGPSILRIQQVVRGDSAAYFCASSRGLGGGLGEQYFGPGTRLTVT.

The chain links TRBV11-2 to TRBJ2-3; D gene ambiguous. Germline-derived CDR1 and CDR2 are SGHAT and FQNNGV. Trimming took off 6 bases at V and 2 bases at J, with 3 bases between the two ends. The CDR3 is made up of 11 amino acids. In DNA form, the CDR3 reads TGTGCCAGCAGATACACAGATACGCAGTATTTT. Translated: CASRYTDTQYF.

CDR3 residues: CASSSYRGVGETQYF. Here the CDR3 DNA reads TGTGCCAGCAGCTCCTACAGGGGGGTTGGAGAGACCCAGTACTTC. The V and J genes are TRBV7-2 and TRBJ2-5; 8 nucleotides align to TRBD1. Germline V gene sequence: CDR1 SGHTA, CDR2 FQGNSA. This CDR3 has 15 amino acids. Trimming took 4 bases from V and 4 from J; bases not matched to a gene: 8.

The table lists this clone with a few counts. J is TRBJ1-6 and V is TRBV6-6; D may be TRBD1 (5 bases). CDR3 length: 15 residues. V lost 0 bases and J lost 7, with 10 bases in between. Germline assignment: CDR1 MNHNY and CDR2 SVGAGI (reference sequence). The CDR3 region has the DNA TGTGCCAGCAGTTACTCCCCCTGGGGGAATTCACCCCTCCACTTT. This gives the protein CASSYSPWGNSPLHF.

V gene TRBV5-1 combines with J gene TRBJ2-1, with TRBD2 matching 7 bases. Germline V gene data show CDR1 as SGHRS and CDR2 as YFSETQ. The CDR3 is 15 amino acids. J was trimmed by 7 bases and V by 1 base; bases with no gene match: 8. The CDR3 is CASSLTPSGKNEQFF. CDR3 nucleotides: TGCGCCAGCAGCTTGACCCCTAGCGGTAAGAATGAGCAGTTCTTC. The full variable domain, rest sourced from reference TRBV5-1 and TRBJ2-1, is KAGVTQTPRYLIKTRGQQVTLSCSPISGHRSVSWYQQTPGQGLQFLFEYFSETQRNKGNFPGRFSGRQFSNSRSEMNVSTLELGDSALYLCASSLTPSGKNEQFFGPGTRLTVL.

The J gene is TRBJ1-6, the V gene TRBV2, with D hard to call. Per the germline V gene, CDR1 is SNHLY and CDR2 is FYNNEI. The CDR3 is 11 residues long. The germline V and J ends were trimmed by 6 bases and 4 bases, with 1 base remaining between them. The CDR3: CASRYNSPLHF. The CDR3 bases are TGTGCCAGCAGGTATAATTCACCCCTCCACTTT.

V is TRBV6-5 and J is TRBJ2-2; tentatively, D is TRBD1 (5 bases). Germline CDR1 and CDR2: MNHEY and SVGAGI. Trimming shortened V by 4 bases and J by 4 bases, and 10 bases separated the two germline ends. This CDR3 is built from 14 residues. The CDR3 DNA is TGTGCCAGCAGTTCAGGACACCCCACCGGGGAGCTGTTTTTT. It yields the protein CASSSGHPTGELFF.

V gene TRBV5-8 combines with J gene TRBJ2-1; D is perhaps TRBD2 (6 bases). Trimming shortened V by 0 bases and J by 4 bases, and 17 bases separated the two germline ends. CDR3 size: 17 residues. Germline V gene data show CDR1 as SGHTS and CDR2 as YDEGEE. The CDR3 is CASSLGRVGTAYNEQFF. The CDR3 region has the DNA TGTGCCAGCAGCTTGGGGCGGGTAGGGACTGCTTACAATGAGCAGTTCTTC.

The V gene is TRBV7-9, the J gene TRBJ2-2; D call uncertain. The CDR3 totals 13 residues. Trimming left V 0 bases short and J 7 bases short, with 6 bases between. In germline, CDR1 is SEHNR, CDR2 FQNEAQ (reference sequence). The chain's CDR3 is CASSLAGIGELFF. The DNA for the CDR3 is TGTGCCAGCAGCTTAGCGGGGATCGGGGAGCTGTTTTTT.

V gene TRBV5-5 combines with J gene TRBJ1-1; no clear D gene. Germline V lookup: CDR1 SGHKS, CDR2 YYEKEE (reference sequence). Trimming shortened V by 1 base and J by 1 base, and 5 bases separated the two germline ends. CDR3 size: 13 residues. CDR3 nucleotide sequence: TGTGCCAGCAGCTTGATGGGGAACACTGAAGCTTTCTTT. It encodes CASSLMGNTEAFF.